A single TCR beta chain is shown here with its context. The antigen is undetermined. The CDR3 runs to 16 residues. V shed 2 bases and J 6 bases; nucleotides not matched to a gene: 7. Germline CDR1 and CDR2: MNHNS and SASEGT. These data come from a study of cytomegalovirus exposure and HLA in healthy donors. It was healthy bone marrow donors who served as donors. Overall study findings and caveats: A later analysis linked around 15,000 TCR beta sequences to HLA alleles at 0.05 false discovery rate. Relative to equally common others, HLA-associated TCR beta chains showed greater clonal expansion in a later analysis.

The PCR ran on 60 Vbeta and 13 Jbeta primers. The assay was immunoSEQ multiplex PCR, and TCRdb's table has in-frame clones only and misses some. The sample shows fewer than 250,000 clones, around 75% of them seen only once. The source material was PBMCs. The sequence derives from a woman aged 25-40 years in good health and CMV-seronegative. The genes are TRBV6-1 and TRBJ2-5; TRBD2 matches at 12 bases. Written as DNA, the CDR3 is TGTGCCAGCAGTGAAAGGCTAGCGGGGGGGCCGAAGACCCAGTACTTC. Encoded protein: CASSERLAGGPKTQYF.